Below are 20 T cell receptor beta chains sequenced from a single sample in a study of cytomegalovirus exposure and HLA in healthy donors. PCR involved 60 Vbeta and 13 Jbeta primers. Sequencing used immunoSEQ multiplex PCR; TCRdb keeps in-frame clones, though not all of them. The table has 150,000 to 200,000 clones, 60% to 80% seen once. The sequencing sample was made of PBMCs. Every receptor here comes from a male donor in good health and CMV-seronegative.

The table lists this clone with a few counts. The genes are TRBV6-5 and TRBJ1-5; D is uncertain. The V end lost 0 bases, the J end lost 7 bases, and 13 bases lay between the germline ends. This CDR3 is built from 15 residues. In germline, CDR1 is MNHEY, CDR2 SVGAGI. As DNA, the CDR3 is TGTGCCAGCAGTTACTCCGTGGAGGCCGGGCAGCCCCAGCATTTT. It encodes CASSYSVEAGQPQHF.

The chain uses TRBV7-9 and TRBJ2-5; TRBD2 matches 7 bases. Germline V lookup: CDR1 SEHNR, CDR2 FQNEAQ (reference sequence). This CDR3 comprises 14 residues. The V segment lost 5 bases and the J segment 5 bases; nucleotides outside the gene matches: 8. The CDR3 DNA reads TGTGCCAGCAGCCTTCTGGGGGGGGTGGAGACCCAGTACTTC. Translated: CASSLLGGVETQYF.

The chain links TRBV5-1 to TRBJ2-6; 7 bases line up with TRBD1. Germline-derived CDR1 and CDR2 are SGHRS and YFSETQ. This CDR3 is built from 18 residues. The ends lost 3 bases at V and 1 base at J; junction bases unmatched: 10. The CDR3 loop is CASSSLTGRWSGANVLTF. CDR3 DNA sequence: TGCGCCAGCAGCTCCTTGACAGGGCGATGGTCTGGGGCCAACGTCCTGACTTTC.

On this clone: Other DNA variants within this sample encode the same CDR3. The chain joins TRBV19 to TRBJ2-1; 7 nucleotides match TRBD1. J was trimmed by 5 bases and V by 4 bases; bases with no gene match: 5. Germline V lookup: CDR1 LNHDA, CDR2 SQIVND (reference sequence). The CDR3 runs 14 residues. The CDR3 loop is CASSRTGLNNEQFF. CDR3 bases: TGTGCCAGTAGTAGGACAGGTCTTAACAATGAGCAGTTCTTC.

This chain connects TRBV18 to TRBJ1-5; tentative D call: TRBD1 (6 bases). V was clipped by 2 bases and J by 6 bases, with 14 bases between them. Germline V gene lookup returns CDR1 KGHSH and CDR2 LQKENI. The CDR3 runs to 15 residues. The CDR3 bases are TGTGCCAGCTCACCAGCACAGGGTATAAGTCAGCCCCAGCATTTT. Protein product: CASSPAQGISQPQHF. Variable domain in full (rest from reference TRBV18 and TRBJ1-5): NAGVMQNPRHLVRRRGQEARLRCSPMKGHSHVYWYRQLPEEGLKFMVYLQKENIIDESGMPKERFSAEFPKEGPSILRIQQVVRGDSAAYFCASSPAQGISQPQHFGDGTRLSIL.

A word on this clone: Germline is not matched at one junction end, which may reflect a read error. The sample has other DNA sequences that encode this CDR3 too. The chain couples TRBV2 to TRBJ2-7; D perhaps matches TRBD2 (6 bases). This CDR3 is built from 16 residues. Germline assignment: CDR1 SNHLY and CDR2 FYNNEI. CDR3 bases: TGCGCCAGCAGTGAGTGGCCACGCACGACTAGCTACGAGCAGTACTTC. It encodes CASSEWPRTTSYEQYF.

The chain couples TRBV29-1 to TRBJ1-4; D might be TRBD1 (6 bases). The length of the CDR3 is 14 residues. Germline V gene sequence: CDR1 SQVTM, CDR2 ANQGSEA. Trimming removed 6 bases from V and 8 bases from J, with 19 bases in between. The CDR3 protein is CSVPSRGAREKLFF. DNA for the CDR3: TGCAGCGTCCCCTCCCGGGGGGCGAGGGAAAAACTGTTTTTT.

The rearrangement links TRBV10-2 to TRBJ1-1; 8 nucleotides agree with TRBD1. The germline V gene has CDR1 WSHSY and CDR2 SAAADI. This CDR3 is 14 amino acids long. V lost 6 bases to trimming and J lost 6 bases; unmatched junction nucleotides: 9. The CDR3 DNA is TGCGCCAGCAGGGACAGGGCTTCTCGGTCTGAAGCTTTCTTT. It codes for CASRDRASRSEAFF.

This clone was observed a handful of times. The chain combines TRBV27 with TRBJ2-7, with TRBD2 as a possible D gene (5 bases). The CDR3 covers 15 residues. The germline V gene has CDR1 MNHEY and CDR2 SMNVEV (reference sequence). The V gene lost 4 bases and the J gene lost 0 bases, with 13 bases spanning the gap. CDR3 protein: CASSSLLGSSYEQYF. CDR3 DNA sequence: TGTGCCAGCAGTTCCCTCCTTGGGAGCTCCTACGAGCAGTACTTC.

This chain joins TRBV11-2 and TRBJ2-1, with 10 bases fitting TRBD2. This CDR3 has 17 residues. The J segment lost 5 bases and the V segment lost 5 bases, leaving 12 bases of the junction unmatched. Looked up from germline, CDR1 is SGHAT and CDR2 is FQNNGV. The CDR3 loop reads CASSTSLAGAGDNEQFF. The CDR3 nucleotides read TGTGCCAGCAGCACATCTCTAGCGGGAGCGGGGGACAATGAGCAGTTCTTC.

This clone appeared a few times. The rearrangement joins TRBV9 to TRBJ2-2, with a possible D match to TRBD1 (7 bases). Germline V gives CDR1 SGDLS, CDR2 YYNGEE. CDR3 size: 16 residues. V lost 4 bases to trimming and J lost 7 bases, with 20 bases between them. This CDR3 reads CASSLQGGRAIGELFF. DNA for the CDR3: TGTGCCAGCAGCCTGCAGGGGGGAAGAGCAATCGGGGAGCTGTTTTTT.

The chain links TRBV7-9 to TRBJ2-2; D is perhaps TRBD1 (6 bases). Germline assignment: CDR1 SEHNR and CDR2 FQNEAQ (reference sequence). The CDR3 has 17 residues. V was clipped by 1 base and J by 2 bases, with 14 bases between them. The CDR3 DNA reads TGTGCCAGCAGCTTAGGGGGGACACCCGGTAACACCGGGGAGCTGTTTTTT. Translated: CASSLGGTPGNTGELFF.

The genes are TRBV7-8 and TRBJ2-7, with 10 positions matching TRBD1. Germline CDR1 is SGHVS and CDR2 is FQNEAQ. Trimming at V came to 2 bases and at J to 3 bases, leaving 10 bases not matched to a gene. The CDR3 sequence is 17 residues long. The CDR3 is CASSLTSRDRGLYEQYF. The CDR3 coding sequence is TGTGCCAGCAGCTTAACGAGCCGGGACAGGGGTCTCTACGAGCAGTACTTC.

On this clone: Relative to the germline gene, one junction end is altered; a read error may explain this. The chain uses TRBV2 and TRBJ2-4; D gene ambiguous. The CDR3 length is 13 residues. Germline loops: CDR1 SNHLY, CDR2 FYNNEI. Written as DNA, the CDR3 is TGTGCCAGCTTTTTGGGCCTAAAAAATATTCAGTACTTC. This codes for CASFLGLKNIQYF. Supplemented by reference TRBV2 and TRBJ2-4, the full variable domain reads EPEVTQTPSHQVTQMGQEVILRCVPISNHLYFYWYRQILGQKVEFLVSFYNNEISEKSEIFDDQFSVERPDGSNFTLKIRSTKLEDSAMYFCASFLGLKNIQYFGAGTRLSVL.

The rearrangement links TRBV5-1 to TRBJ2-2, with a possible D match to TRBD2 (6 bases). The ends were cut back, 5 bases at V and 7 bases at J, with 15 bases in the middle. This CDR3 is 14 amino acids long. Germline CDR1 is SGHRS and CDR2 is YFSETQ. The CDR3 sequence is CASRPASVGGELFF. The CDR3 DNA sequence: TGCGCCAGCAGACCGGCTAGCGTCGGCGGGGAGCTGTTTTTT.

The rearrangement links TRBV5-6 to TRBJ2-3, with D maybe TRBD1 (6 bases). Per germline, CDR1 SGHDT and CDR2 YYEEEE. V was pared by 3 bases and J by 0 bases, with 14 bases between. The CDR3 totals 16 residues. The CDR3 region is CASSYTGKGSTDTQYF. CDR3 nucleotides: TGTGCCAGCAGCTATACAGGGAAGGGGAGCACAGATACGCAGTATTTT.

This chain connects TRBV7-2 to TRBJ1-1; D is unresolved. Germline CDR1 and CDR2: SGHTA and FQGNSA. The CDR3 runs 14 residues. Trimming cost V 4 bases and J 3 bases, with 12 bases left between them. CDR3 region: CASSSPGDYTEAFF. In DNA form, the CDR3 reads TGTGCCAGCAGCTCCCCCGGGGATTACACTGAAGCTTTCTTT.

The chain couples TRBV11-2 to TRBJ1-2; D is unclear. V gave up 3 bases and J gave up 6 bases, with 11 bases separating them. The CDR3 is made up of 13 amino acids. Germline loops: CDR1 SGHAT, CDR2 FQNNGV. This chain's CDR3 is CASSFDGRNGYTF. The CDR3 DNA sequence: TGTGCCAGCAGCTTCGATGGGAGAAATGGCTACACCTTC.

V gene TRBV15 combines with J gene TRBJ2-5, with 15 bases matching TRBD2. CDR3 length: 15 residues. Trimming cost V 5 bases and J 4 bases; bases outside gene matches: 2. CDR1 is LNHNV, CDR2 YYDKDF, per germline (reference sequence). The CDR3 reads CATSGGLAGGETQYF. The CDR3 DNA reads TGTGCCACCAGCGGGGGACTAGCGGGAGGAGAGACCCAGTACTTC. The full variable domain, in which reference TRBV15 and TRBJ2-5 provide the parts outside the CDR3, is DAMVIQNPRYQVTQFGKPVTLSCSQTLNHNVMYWYQQKSSQAPKLLFHYYDKDFNNEADTPDNFQSRRPNTSFCFLDIRSPGLGDTAMYLCATSGGLAGGETQYFGPGTRLLVL.

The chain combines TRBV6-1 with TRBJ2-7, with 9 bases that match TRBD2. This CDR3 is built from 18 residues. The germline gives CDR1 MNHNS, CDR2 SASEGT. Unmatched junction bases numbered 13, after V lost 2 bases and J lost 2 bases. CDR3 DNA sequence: TGTGCCAGCAGTGAACTTCCTAGCGGGATTTCCCCTACCTACGAGCAGTACTTC. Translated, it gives CASSELPSGISPTYEQYF.